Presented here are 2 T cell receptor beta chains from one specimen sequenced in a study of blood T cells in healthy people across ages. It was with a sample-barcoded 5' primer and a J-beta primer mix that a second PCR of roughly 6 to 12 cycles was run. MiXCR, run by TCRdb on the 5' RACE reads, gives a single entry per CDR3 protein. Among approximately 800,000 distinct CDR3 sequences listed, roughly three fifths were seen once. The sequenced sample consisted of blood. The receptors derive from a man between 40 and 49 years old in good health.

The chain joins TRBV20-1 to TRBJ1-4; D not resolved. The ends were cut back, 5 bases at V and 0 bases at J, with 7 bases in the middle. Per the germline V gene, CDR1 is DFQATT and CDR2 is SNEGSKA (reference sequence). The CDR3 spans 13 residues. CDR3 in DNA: TGCAGTGCTGAGTTTGCAACTAATGAAAAACTGTTTTTT. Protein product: CSAEFATNEKLFF.

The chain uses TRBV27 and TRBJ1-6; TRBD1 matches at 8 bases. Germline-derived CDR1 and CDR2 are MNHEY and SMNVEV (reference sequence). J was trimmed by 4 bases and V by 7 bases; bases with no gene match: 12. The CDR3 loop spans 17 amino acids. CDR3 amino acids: CASTTGTGSSYNSPLHF. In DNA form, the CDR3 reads TGTGCCAGCACCACAGGGACAGGATCATCTTATAATTCACCCCTCCACTTT.